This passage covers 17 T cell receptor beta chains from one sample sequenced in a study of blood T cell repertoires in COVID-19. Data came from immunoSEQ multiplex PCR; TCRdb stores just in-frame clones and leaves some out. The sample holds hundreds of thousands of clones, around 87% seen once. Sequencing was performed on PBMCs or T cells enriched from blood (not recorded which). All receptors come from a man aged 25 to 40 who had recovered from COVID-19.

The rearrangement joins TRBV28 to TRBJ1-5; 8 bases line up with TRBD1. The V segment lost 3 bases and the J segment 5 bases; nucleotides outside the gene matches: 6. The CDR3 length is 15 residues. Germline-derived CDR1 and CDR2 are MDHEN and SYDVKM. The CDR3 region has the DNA TGTGCCAGCAGTTTTCCCAGGGGGCGCGATCAGCCCCAGCATTTT. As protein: CASSFPRGRDQPQHF. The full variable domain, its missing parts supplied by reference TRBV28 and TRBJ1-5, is DVKVTQSSRYLVKRTGEKVFLECVQDMDHENMFWYRQDPGLGLRLIYFSYDVKMKEKGDIPEGYSVSREKKERFSLILESASTNQTSMYLCASSFPRGRDQPQHFGDGTRLSIL.

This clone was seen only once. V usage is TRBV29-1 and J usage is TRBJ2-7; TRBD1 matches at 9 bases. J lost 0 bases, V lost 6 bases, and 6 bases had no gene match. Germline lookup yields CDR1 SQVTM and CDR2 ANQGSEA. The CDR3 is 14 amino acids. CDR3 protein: CSVAGQGFSYEQYF. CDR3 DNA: TGCAGCGTCGCTGGACAGGGGTTCTCCTACGAGCAGTACTTC.

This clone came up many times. CDR3 bases: TGTGCCAGCAGTTACGGCGGAGATGGCCCAGATACGCAGTATTTT. This sequence encodes CASSYGGDGPDTQYF. The rearrangement uses TRBV6-2 or TRBV6-3 and TRBJ2-3, with D unresolved. The CDR3 runs to 15 residues. Germline V lookup: CDR1 MNHEY, CDR2 SVGEGT. Trimming took off 2 bases at V and 4 bases at J, with 13 bases between the two ends.

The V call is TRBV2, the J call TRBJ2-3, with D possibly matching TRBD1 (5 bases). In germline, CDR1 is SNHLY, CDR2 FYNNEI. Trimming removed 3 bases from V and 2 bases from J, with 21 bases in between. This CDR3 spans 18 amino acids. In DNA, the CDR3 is TGTGCCAGCAGTGATTTGGGCTCCAGGGTTGGGGCCACAGATACGCAGTATTTT. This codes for CASSDLGSRVGATDTQYF.

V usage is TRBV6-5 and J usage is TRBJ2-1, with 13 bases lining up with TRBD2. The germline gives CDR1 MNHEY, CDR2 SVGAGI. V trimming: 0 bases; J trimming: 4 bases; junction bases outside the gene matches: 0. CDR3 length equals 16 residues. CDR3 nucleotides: TGTGCCAGCAGTTACTCGACTAGCGGGAGGTACAATGAGCAGTTCTTC. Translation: CASSYSTSGRYNEQFF.

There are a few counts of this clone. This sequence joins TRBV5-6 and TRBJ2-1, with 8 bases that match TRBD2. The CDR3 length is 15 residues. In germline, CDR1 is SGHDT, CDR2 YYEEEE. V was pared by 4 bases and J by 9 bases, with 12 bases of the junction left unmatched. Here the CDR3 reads CASSTLTGGLFEQFF. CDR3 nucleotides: TGTGCCAGCAGCACTTTGACGGGAGGGCTGTTTGAGCAGTTCTTC.

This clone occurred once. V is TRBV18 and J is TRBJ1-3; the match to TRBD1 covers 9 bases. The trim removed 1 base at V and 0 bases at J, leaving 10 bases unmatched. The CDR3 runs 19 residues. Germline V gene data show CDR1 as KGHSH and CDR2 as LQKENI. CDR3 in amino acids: CASSPRGTGNLGSGNTIYF. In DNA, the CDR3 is TGTGCCAGCTCACCACGAGGGACAGGGAATTTGGGCTCTGGAAACACCATATATTTT.

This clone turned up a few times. CDR3 nucleotide sequence: TGTGCCAGCAGCCCCTCTGGGACTCGCTCCTACAATGAGCAGTTCTTC. It yields the protein CASSPSGTRSYNEQFF. The chain employs TRBV11-2 and TRBJ2-1, with a tentative D call TRBD2 (6 bases). Germline values: CDR1 SGHAT, CDR2 FQNNGV. The V end lost 5 bases, the J end lost 0 bases, and 14 bases lay between the germline ends. The CDR3 length is 16 residues.

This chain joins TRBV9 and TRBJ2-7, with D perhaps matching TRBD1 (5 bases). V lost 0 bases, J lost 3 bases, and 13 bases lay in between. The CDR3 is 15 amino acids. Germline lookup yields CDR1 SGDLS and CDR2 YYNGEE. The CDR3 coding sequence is TGTGCCAGCAGCGTAGGCCAGGGTCCTATCTACGAGCAGTACTTC. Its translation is CASSVGQGPIYEQYF.

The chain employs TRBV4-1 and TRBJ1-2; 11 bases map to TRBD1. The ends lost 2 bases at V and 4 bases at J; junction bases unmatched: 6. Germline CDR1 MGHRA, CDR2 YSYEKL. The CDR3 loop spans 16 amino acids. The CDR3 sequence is CASSQIRTGGGYGYTF. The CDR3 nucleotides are TGCGCCAGCAGCCAAATCCGGACAGGGGGCGGCTATGGCTACACCTTC.

The CDR3 bases are TGTGCCAGTAGGCTGGGGTCAGGGGTCCATCAGCCCCAGCATTTT. Translated: CASRLGSGVHQPQHF. The chain uses TRBV19 and TRBJ1-5; possibly TRBD1 for D (6 bases). This CDR3 is 15 amino acids long. Germline values: CDR1 LNHDA, CDR2 SQIVND (reference sequence). V was clipped by 6 bases and J by 5 bases, with 17 bases between them.

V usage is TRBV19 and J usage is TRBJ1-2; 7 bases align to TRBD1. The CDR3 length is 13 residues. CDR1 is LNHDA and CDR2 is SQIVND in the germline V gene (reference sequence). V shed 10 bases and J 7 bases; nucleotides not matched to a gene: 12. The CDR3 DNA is TGTGCCACCAAATACAGGGGATCCGCTGGCTACACCTTC. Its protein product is CATKYRGSAGYTF. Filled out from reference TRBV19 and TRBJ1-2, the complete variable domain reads DGGITQSPKYLFRKEGQNVTLSCEQNLNHDAMYWYRQDPGQGLRLIYYSQIVNDFQKGDIAEGYSVSREKKESFPLTVTSAQKNPTAFYLCATKYRGSAGYTFGSGTRLTVV.

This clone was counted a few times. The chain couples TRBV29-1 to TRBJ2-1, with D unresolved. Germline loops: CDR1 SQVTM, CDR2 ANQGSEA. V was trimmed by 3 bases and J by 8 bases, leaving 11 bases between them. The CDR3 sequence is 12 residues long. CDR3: CSVDLGWDEQFF. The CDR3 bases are TGCAGCGTTGATCTGGGCTGGGATGAGCAGTTCTTC.

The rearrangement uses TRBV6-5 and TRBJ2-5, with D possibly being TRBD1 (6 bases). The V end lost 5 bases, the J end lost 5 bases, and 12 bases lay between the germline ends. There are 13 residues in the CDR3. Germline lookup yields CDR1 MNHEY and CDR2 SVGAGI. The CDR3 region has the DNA TGTGCCAGCAGTCCCACAGGGTCGGAGACCCAGTACTTC. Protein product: CASSPTGSETQYF.

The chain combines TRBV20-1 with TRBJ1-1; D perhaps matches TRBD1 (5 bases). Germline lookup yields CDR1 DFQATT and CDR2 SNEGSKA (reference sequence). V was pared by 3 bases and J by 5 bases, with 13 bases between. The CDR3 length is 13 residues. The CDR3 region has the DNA TGCAGTGCTAGTGTCGGGGGATGGACTGAAGCTTTCTTT. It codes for CSASVGGWTEAFF.

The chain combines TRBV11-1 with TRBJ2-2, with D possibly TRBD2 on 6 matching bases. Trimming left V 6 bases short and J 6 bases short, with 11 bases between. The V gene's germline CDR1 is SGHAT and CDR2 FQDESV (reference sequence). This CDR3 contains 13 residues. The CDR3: CASRIGEAGELFF. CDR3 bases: TGTGCCAGCAGAATCGGGGAGGCCGGGGAGCTGTTTTTT.

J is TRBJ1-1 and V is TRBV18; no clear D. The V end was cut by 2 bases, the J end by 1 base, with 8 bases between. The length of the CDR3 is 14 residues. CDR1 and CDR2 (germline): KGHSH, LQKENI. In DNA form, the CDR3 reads TGTGCCAGCTCACCAACGGCGGAGAACACTGAAGCTTTCTTT. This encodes CASSPTAENTEAFF.